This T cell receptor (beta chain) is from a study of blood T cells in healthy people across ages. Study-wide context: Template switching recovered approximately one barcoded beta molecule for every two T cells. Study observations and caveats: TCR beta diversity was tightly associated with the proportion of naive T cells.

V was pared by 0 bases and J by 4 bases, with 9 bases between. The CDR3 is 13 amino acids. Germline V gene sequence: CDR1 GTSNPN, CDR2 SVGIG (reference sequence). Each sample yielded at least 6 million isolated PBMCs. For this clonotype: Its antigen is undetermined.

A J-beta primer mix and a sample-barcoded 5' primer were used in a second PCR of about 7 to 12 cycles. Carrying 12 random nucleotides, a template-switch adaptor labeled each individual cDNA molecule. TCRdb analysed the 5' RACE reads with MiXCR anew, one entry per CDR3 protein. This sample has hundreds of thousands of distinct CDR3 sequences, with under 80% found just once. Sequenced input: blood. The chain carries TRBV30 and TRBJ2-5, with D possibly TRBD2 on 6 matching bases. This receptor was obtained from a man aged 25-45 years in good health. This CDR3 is CAWSVGGRETQYF. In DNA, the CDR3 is TGTGCCTGGAGTGTCGGGGGAAGAGAGACCCAGTACTTC.